Ten or more counts support the clone carrying this T cell receptor beta chain. These data belong to a study of Graves' ophthalmopathy and Graves' hyperthyroidism. RNA served as the template for amplifying TCR beta CDR3 regions. Following a first-round RT-PCR that used HTBI primers, a second-round multiplex PCR was carried out. TCRdb independently ran MiXCR on the multiplex PCR reads; one entry per CDR3 protein. The profile shows about 220,000 distinct CDR3 sequences, 20% to 25% of them singletons. The CDR3 has 12 amino acids. Germline V gene sequence: CDR1 LGHDT, CDR2 YNNKEL (reference sequence). Trimming removed 5 bases at V and 9 bases at J, with 13 bases between.

Input material: peripheral blood. The J gene is TRBJ1-2, the V gene TRBV3-1; D may be TRBD1 (6 bases). This TCR derives from a woman in her fifties or sixties with Graves' ophthalmopathy. The chain's CDR3 is CASSAYRERYTF. In nucleotides, the CDR3 is TGTGCCAGCAGCGCCTACAGGGAGCGCTACACCTTC.